These 23 T cell receptor beta chains were all obtained from the same sample, sequenced in a study of early T cells in non-severe SARS-CoV-2 infection. Via MiXCR, TCRdb re-called the 5' RACE reads, giving one row per CDR3 protein. The data hold around 37,000 distinct CDR3 sequences, with roughly 9.9% observed a single time. The sample comprised whole blood. These TCRs come from an adult who was a healthcare worker with PCR-confirmed SARS-CoV-2 infection or an uninfected control (not recorded which).

The chain uses TRBV20-1 and TRBJ1-1; D not certain. CDR1 is DFQATT, CDR2 SNEGSKA, per germline (reference sequence). This CDR3 contains 11 residues. V lost 3 bases, J lost 4 bases, and 6 bases lay in between. The CDR3 spells CSARQSTEAFF. CDR3 DNA: TGCAGTGCTAGGCAGAGCACTGAAGCTTTCTTT.

This clonotype was counted between two and nine times. The chain has TRBV13 and TRBJ2-5; no clear D. Germline CDR1 is PRHDT and CDR2 is FYEKMQ (reference sequence). The V and J ends lost 2 bases and 6 bases respectively, with 10 bases between them. This CDR3 region has 13 residues. The CDR3 region has the DNA TGTGCCAGCAGCTTAAACTTCCGAAAGACCCAGTACTTC. Translated: CASSLNFRKTQYF.

This clonotype was observed many times. As DNA, the CDR3 is TGCGCCAGCAGCTCCCGGACTGTCCTGAGGACCGGGGAGCTGTTTTTT. This codes for CASSSRTVLRTGELFF. This sequence joins TRBV5-1 and TRBJ2-2; tentatively, D is TRBD2 (5 bases). The V gene lost 3 bases and the J gene lost 5 bases, with 17 bases spanning the gap. Germline loops: CDR1 SGHRS, CDR2 YFSETQ. CDR3 length: 16 residues. Together with reference TRBV5-1 and TRBJ2-2, the CDR3 gives the full variable domain: KAGVTQTPRYLIKTRGQQVTLSCSPISGHRSVSWYQQTPGQGLQFLFEYFSETQRNKGNFPGRFSGRQFSNSRSEMNVSTLELGDSALYLCASSSRTVLRTGELFFGEGSRLTVL.

This clonotype was counted only a few times. The chain combines TRBV29-1 with TRBJ2-3; weak D call: TRBD2 (5 bases). The germline CDR1 and CDR2 sequences are SQVTM and ANQGSEA. V was cut by 3 bases and J by 5 bases, with 6 bases left in between. The CDR3 spans 11 residues. The CDR3 spells CSVDAGDTQYF. The CDR3, as DNA: TGCAGCGTTGATGCGGGAGATACGCAGTATTTT.

In its sample, this clonotype was seen a few times. V and J are TRBV20-1 and TRBJ2-2, with D perhaps TRBD2 (7 bases). Germline lookup yields CDR1 DFQATT and CDR2 SNEGSKA (reference sequence). This CDR3 comprises 14 residues. CDR3 residues: CGTGGPSNTGELFF. For the CDR3, the DNA is TGCGGAACCGGGGGGCCTTCGAACACCGGGGAGCTGTTTTTT.

This clonotype has a handful of counts. The DNA for the CDR3 is TGTGCCAGCAGCCCAGGGGCGGTAGGCAATCAGCCCCAGCATTTT. It codes for CASSPGAVGNQPQHF. The chain is built from TRBV7-6 and TRBJ1-5, with D perhaps TRBD1 (6 bases). CDR3 length equals 15 residues. The germline CDR1 and CDR2 sequences are SGHVS and FNYEAQ. V lost 5 bases and J lost 2, with 13 bases in between.

This clonotype was seen many times. The rearrangement joins TRBV6-2 or TRBV6-3 to TRBJ2-1, with 7 nucleotides matching TRBD1. The CDR3 spans 13 residues. Germline V gene data show CDR1 as MNHEY and CDR2 as SVGEGT. V was clipped by 6 bases and J by 4 bases; unmatched bases: 3. CDR3 coding DNA: TGTGCCAGCAGCGGACAGGAGTACAATGAGCAGTTCTTC. Encoded protein: CASSGQEYNEQFF.

This clonotype was seen at least ten times. J is TRBJ1-5 and V is TRBV7-6; D not certain. The length of the CDR3 is 14 residues. Germline V gives CDR1 SGHVS, CDR2 FNYEAQ. The V gene lost 5 bases and the J gene lost 4 bases, with 12 bases spanning the gap. The CDR3 sequence is CASSPTLTNQPQHF. The CDR3 nucleotides read TGTGCCAGCAGCCCTACTCTAACGAATCAGCCCCAGCATTTT.

The gene calls are TRBV4-1 and TRBJ2-2, with D possibly matching TRBD1 (6 bases). Germline V gene lookup returns CDR1 MGHRA and CDR2 YSYEKL. V lost 3 bases, J lost 5 bases, and 13 bases lay in between. CDR3 length: 15 amino acids. The CDR3 loop is CASSQEGRGTGELFF. The CDR3 DNA follows: TGCGCCAGCAGCCAGGAAGGCAGGGGTACCGGGGAGCTGTTTTTT.

This clonotype is categorized as medium-sized. The chain joins TRBV5-6 to TRBJ2-7; TRBD1 is a possible D gene (5 bases). CDR1 and CDR2 (germline): SGHDT, YYEEEE. The CDR3 covers 15 residues. Between the trimmed V and J ends, which lost 2 bases and 1 base, there was a span of 13 bases. CDR3 sequence: CASSFRADRSYEQYF. DNA of the CDR3: TGTGCCAGCAGCTTCCGCGCCGACAGATCCTACGAGCAGTACTTC. The full variable domain, its missing parts supplied by reference TRBV5-6 and TRBJ2-7, is DAGVTQSPTHLIKTRGQQVTLRCSPKSGHDTVSWYQQALGQGPQFIFQYYEEEERQRGNFPDRFSGHQFPNYSSELNVNALLLGDSALYLCASSFRADRSYEQYFGPGTRLTVT.

The table lists this clonotype with a few counts. The gene calls are TRBV4-1 and TRBJ2-2; 7 bases line up with TRBD2. CDR1 and CDR2 from the germline V gene are MGHRA and YSYEKL. The CDR3 consists of 16 residues. V lost 3 bases, J lost 4 bases, and 8 bases stayed unmatched. The DNA for the CDR3 is TGCGCCAGCAGCCACCGGACTAGTCAAGGCACCGGGGAGCTGTTTTTT. This translates into CASSHRTSQGTGELFF.

This clonotype was seen only a few times. The gene calls are TRBV7-9 and TRBJ2-2; 13 positions match TRBD2. J was trimmed by 5 bases and V by 7 bases; bases with no gene match: 13. CDR3 size: 18 residues. Germline assignment: CDR1 SEHNR and CDR2 FQNEAQ (reference sequence). This chain's CDR3 is CASIPGLAGDFRTGELFF. CDR3 coding DNA: TGTGCCAGCATCCCCGGACTAGCGGGGGATTTTAGGACCGGGGAGCTGTTTTTT.

This clonotype was counted between two and nine times. The chain carries TRBV5-6 and TRBJ2-5; D possibly uses TRBD1 or TRBD2 (5 bases each). Trimming pared 4 bases from V and 1 base from J, leaving 11 bases between. In germline, CDR1 is SGHDT, CDR2 YYEEEE. This CDR3 has 14 amino acids. DNA of the CDR3: TGTGCCAGCAGCACGTCCGGGACCCAAGAGACCCAGTACTTC. This translates into CASSTSGTQETQYF.

This clonotype was observed a few times. J is TRBJ1-2 and V is TRBV27; no firm D call. CDR3 length equals 12 residues. Germline V CDR1 and CDR2: MNHEY, SMNVEV (reference sequence). V was clipped by 7 bases and J by 2 bases, with 8 bases between them. CDR3 DNA: TGTGCCAGCAATTCCGGAAACTATGGCTACACCTTC. Amino acid sequence: CASNSGNYGYTF.

This clonotype has at least ten counts. V is TRBV10-2 and J is TRBJ2-6; D remains unclear. The V gene's germline CDR1 is WSHSY and CDR2 SAAADI. The V end lost 7 bases, the J end lost 0 bases, and 16 bases lay between the germline ends. The CDR3 consists of 17 residues. CDR3: CASTEAYRHSGANVLTF. DNA of the CDR3: TGCGCCAGCACCGAGGCATACCGCCACTCTGGGGCCAACGTCCTGACTTTC.

This clonotype has more than one count but fewer than ten. The V call is TRBV6-5, the J call TRBJ1-1; 10 bases map to TRBD1. Germline V gene sequence: CDR1 MNHEY, CDR2 SVGAGI. The CDR3 consists of 15 residues. The trim removed 3 bases at V and 1 base at J, leaving 2 bases unmatched. This chain's CDR3 is CASSYGTGANTEAFF. The DNA of the CDR3 is TGTGCCAGCAGTTATGGGACAGGGGCGAACACTGAAGCTTTCTTT.

There are many counts of this clonotype. This chain connects TRBV29-1 to TRBJ2-3; no clear D. The CDR3 consists of 15 residues. CDR1 and CDR2 (germline): SQVTM, ANQGSEA. Trimming took 3 bases from V and 0 from J, leaving 13 bases between them. The CDR3 region is CSVDHYSASTDTQYF. The DNA of the CDR3 is TGCAGCGTTGACCACTACAGTGCTAGCACAGATACGCAGTATTTT.

This clonotype occurred many times. The chain uses TRBV29-1 and TRBJ2-1, with TRBD2 matching over 11 bases. Germline V CDR1 and CDR2: SQVTM, ANQGSEA. The CDR3 extends over 16 amino acids. Trimming cost V 2 bases and J 4 bases; bases outside gene matches: 7. In DNA, the CDR3 is TGCAGCGTTGAAAGTTCTAGCGGGGGGCGTTACAATGAGCAGTTCTTC. As protein: CSVESSSGGRYNEQFF.

The J gene is TRBJ2-2, the V gene TRBV9, with TRBD2 as a possible D gene (6 bases). The germline gives CDR1 SGDLS, CDR2 YYNGEE. V was pared by 3 bases and J by 2 bases, with 8 bases between. The CDR3 totals 14 residues. The chain's CDR3 is CASSASVNTGELFF. The CDR3 DNA follows: TGTGCCAGCAGCGCTAGCGTTAACACCGGGGAGCTGTTTTTT.

Many counts were recorded for this clonotype. V usage is TRBV12-3 or TRBV12-4 and J usage is TRBJ1-5; a possible D gene is TRBD1 (6 bases). This CDR3 has 13 amino acids. The V and J ends lost 3 bases and 9 bases respectively, with 12 bases between them. The CDR3 DNA reads as TGTGCCAGCAGTTTTAACAGGGAAGGGCCCCAGCATTTT. As protein: CASSFNREGPQHF.

The chain uses TRBV7-9 and TRBJ1-2; D gene ambiguous. V was trimmed by 1 base and J by 8 bases, leaving 11 bases between them. CDR1 and CDR2 from the germline V gene are SEHNR and FQNEAQ (reference sequence). The CDR3 has 13 residues. CDR3 coding DNA: TGTGCCAGCAGCTTAGAGAGGGAGCGCGGCTACACCTTC. This codes for CASSLERERGYTF.

This clonotype has just a few counts. This chain joins TRBV6-5 and TRBJ2-3, with 7 bases identical to TRBD1. The length of the CDR3 is 14 residues. CDR1 and CDR2 from the germline V gene are MNHEY and SVGAGI. V lost 8 bases and J lost 3; bases outside the gene matches: 8. CDR3 loop: CASRATGLTDTQYF. The CDR3 bases are TGTGCCAGCCGAGCGACAGGGTTAACAGATACGCAGTATTTT.

There are many counts of this clonotype. The CDR3 protein is CAISELQGPYNEQFF. Written as DNA, the CDR3 is TGTGCCATCAGTGAGTTGCAGGGACCCTACAATGAGCAGTTCTTC. The V call is TRBV10-3, the J call TRBJ2-1; perhaps D is TRBD1 or TRBD2 (5 bases each). Per the germline V gene, CDR1 is ENHRY and CDR2 is SYGVKD. The CDR3 is made up of 15 amino acids. Trimming removed 1 base at V and 2 bases at J, with 9 bases between.